Sequencing of this T cell receptor beta chain was carried out in a study of graft-versus-host responses after intestinal transplantation. In the study overall: Multivisceral, liver-intestinal, or isolated intestinal grafts went to recipients. The whole recipient group had anti-thymocyte globulin induction followed by tacrolimus and steroids for three to four years. Findings of the study overall: Early post-transplant HvG declines were associated with peak circulating GvH clone levels.

Per germline, CDR1 MNHEY and CDR2 SMNVEV (reference sequence). With V trimmed by 3 bases and J by 4 bases, 5 bases remained unmatched. This CDR3 is 15 amino acids long. Assay: immunoSEQ multiplex PCR; the TCRdb copy retains only in-frame clones and omits some. The repertoire has over 70,000 clones, roughly 94% of them found once; the top ten carry approximately 0.5%. With regard to this clone: Its cognate antigen is unknown.

This material consisted of unstimulated CD8+ T cells sorted from spleen or lymph node cells, taken before intestinal transplant. The clonotype was recovered from a human donor who received an intestinal transplant. The V gene is TRBV27, the J gene TRBJ2-1, with 8 bases that match TRBD2. The CDR3 here is CASSFSGRAYNEQFF. CDR3 nucleotides: TGTGCCAGCAGTTTCTCCGGGAGGGCATACAATGAGCAGTTCTTC.